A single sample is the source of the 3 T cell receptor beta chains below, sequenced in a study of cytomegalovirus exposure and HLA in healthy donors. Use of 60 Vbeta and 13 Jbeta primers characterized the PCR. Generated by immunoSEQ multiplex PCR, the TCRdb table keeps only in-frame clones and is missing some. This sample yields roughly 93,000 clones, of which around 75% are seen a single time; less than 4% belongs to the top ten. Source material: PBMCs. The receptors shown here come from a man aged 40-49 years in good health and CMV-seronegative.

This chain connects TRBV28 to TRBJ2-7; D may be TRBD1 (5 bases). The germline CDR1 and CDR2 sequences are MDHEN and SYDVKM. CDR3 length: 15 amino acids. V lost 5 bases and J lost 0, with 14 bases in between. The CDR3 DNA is TGTGCCAGCAGTCGCTACTCAGACAGCTCCTACGAGCAGTACTTC. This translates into CASSRYSDSSYEQYF.

CDR3 nucleotides: TGCGCCAGCAGCCAAGAAGGGCAGGGGGCTTATGAGCAGTTCTTC. Its protein is CASSQEGQGAYEQFF. V usage is TRBV4-3 and J usage is TRBJ2-1; 8 bases are a match to TRBD1. Germline CDR1 reads LGHNA; CDR2 reads YSLEER. This CDR3 has 15 amino acids. Losses at the gene ends were 0 bases for V and 8 bases for J; bases not matched to a gene: 6.

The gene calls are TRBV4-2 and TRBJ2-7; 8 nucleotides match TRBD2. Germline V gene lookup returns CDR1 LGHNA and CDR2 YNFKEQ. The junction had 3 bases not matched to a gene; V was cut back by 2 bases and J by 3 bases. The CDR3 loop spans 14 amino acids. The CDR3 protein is CASSQIGRDYEQYF. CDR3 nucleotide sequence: TGTGCCAGCAGCCAAATCGGGAGGGACTACGAGCAGTACTTC.